This TCR beta chain was found in a study of immune characteristics of hereditary and idiopathic chronic pancreatitis. The study, taken as a whole, reports: Vbeta-Jbeta usage, including TRBV10, TRBV19, TRBV23 and TRBV5, differed by pancreatitis type.

Patients having total pancreatectomy with islet autotransplantation provided the chronic pancreatitis pancreas tissue. Bulk pancreas tissue, not sorted T cells, supplied the genomic DNA for TCR beta sequencing. This clone appeared a few times. Its target is unknown. The length of the CDR3 is 14 residues. The V gene's germline CDR1 is SGHNT and CDR2 YYREEE (reference sequence). Trimming removed 1 base from V and 7 bases from J; junction bases left unmatched: 3. Assay: immunoSEQ multiplex PCR; the TCRdb copy retains only in-frame clones and omits some. The sample contains 11,000 to 15,000 clones, around four fifths of which appear only once.

The V gene is TRBV5-4, the J gene TRBJ1-4, with 8 bases fitting TRBD1. The source material was pancreas tissue with hereditary chronic pancreatitis. The sequence derives from a human donor with chronic pancreatitis. CDR3 amino acids: CASSLQGAVEKLFF. The CDR3 nucleotides read TGTGCCAGCAGCTTGCAGGGGGCGGTTGAAAAACTGTTTTTT.